This T cell receptor (beta chain) originates from a study of T cell responses to AZD1222 COVID-19 vaccine. Findings and limits, study-wide: It should be noted that donors were predominantly white British and more often female, and clonal diversity was possibly underestimated. Only five to seven AZD1222 recipients were seropositive at baseline. The study found Spike-specific TCR breadth and depth rose after two AZD1222 doses.

Measured with immunoSEQ multiplex PCR; TCRdb has only the in-frame clones, and not every one. Found here are around 110,000 clones, roughly 88% of them singletons; the top ten hold 3% to 4.5%. Notes on this clone: Its antigen remains unknown.

The CDR3 length is 12 residues. Looked up from germline, CDR1 is MDHEN and CDR2 is SYDVKM. Trimming pared 6 bases from V and 7 bases from J, leaving 12 bases between. The clonotype was recovered from an adult in good health. The chain employs TRBV28 and TRBJ2-5, with no clear D. Here the sequenced sample was peripheral blood, taken on day 0 of MenACWY control vaccination. CDR3 nucleotides: TGTGCCAGCAGGACACGGGTTGGGACCCAGTACTTC. Protein product: CASRTRVGTQYF.